This T cell receptor beta chain was found in a study of regulatory T cells in long-lasting Graves disease. The time point is: newly diagnosed GD, antithyroid drugs for less than 3 months. The TCR library was made from RNA extracted from PBMCs. Per the germline V gene, CDR1 is MNHEY and CDR2 is SVGEGT. This CDR3 is 13 amino acids long. Trimming shortened V by 2 bases and J by 6 bases, and 10 bases separated the two germline ends. CDR3 regions were amplified by Arm-PCR using iRepertoire HTBI primers to build TCR beta libraries. TCRdb ran MiXCR on the multiplex PCR reads and lists one entry per CDR3 protein. This table holds more than 300,000 distinct CDR3 sequences, about 11% found once. This clonotype occurred a few times. Its specificity is not known. Regarding the study as a whole: Authors noted too few samples as a limitation. Persistent Graves' patients possessed reduced TCR diversity relative to recently diagnosed ones.

These sequences were also reported in another study, on T cells in Graves' hyperthyroidism and ophthalmopathy. This second study notes: When the TCR CDR3 underwent first-round RT-PCR, the HTBI primer set was used. Median prediction lead before ophthalmopathy onset was about 6.3 months with the model.

This specimen was peripheral blood mononuclear cells (PBMCs), taken at new diagnosis, from a patient treated with antithyroid drugs. The TCR sequence derives from a woman aged 18-29 years with Graves disease. The chain is built from TRBV6-2 or TRBV6-3 and TRBJ1-2; a weak D match, TRBD1 (6 bases). The CDR3 region has the DNA TGTGCCAGCAGTTACCCTAGGACAGATGGCTACACCTTC. Protein product: CASSYPRTDGYTF.